A single T cell receptor beta chain is shown here with its context. Together with a sample-barcoded 5' primer, a J-beta primer mix was included in a second PCR lasting about 7 to 11 cycles. With 12 random nucleotides, a template-switch adaptor tagged each individual cDNA molecule. TCRdb analysed the 5' RACE reads with MiXCR anew, one entry per CDR3 protein. The table includes under 1 million distinct CDR3 sequences, around 43% detected once. The data belong to a study of blood T cells in healthy people across ages. Sequencing used blood. The source is a man in his sixties in good health.

The CDR3, as DNA: TGCAGTGCCACGTTCATCCATGAGCAGTTCTTC. Translated: CSATFIHEQFF. This chain joins TRBV20-1 and TRBJ2-1; D remains ambiguous. The CDR3 extends over 11 amino acids. V lost 6 bases and J lost 8, with 11 bases in between. From germline, CDR1 is DFQATT and CDR2 SNEGSKA (reference sequence).